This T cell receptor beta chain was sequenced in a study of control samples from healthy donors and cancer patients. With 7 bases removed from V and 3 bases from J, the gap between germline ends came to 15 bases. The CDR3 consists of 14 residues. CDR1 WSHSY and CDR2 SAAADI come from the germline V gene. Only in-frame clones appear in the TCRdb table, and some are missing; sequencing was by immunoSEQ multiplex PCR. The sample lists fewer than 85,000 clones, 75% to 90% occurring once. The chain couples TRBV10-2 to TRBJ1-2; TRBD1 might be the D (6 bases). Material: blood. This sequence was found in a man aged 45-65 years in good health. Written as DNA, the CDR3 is TGCGCCAGCACTGCGGGGGCAATTGACTATGGCTACACCTTC. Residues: CASTAGAIDYGYTF.